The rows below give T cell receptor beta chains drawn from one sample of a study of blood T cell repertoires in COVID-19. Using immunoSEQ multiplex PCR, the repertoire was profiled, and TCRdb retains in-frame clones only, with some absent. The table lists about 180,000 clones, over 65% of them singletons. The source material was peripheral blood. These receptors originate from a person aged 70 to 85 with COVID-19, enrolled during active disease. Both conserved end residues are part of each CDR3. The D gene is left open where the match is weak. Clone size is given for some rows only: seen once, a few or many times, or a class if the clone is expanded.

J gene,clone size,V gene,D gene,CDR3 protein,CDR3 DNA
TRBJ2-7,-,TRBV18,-,CASASNYEQYF,TGTGCCAGCGCGTCAAACTACGAGCAGTACTTC
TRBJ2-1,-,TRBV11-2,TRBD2,CASSLILSGGGYNEQFF,TGTGCCAGCAGCTTGATCTTAAGCGGGGGTGGTTACAATGAGCAGTTCTTC
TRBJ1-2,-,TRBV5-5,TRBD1,CASLDREDRDGYTF,TGTGCCAGCCTGGACAGGGAGGACAGAGATGGCTACACCTTC
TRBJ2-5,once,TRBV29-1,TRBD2,CSVTGLAGDLETQYF,TGCAGCGTCACTGGACTAGCGGGAGATTTAGAGACCCAGTACTTC
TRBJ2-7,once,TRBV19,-,CASSFSTRGEQYF,TGTGCCAGTAGTTTCTCAACTAGAGGCGAGCAGTACTTC
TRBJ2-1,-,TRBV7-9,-,CASSFSSGVLEQFF,TGTGCCAGCAGCTTTAGTTCAGGGGTGCTTGAGCAGTTCTTC
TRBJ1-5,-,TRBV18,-,CASSPLDRSNQPQHF,TGTGCCAGCTCACCCTTAGACAGAAGCAATCAGCCCCAGCATTTT
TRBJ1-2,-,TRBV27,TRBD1,CASSRRDRIYGYTF,TGTGCCAGCAGTCGAAGGGACAGGATCTATGGCTACACCTTC
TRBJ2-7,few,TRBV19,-,CASSIQGGYEQYF,TGTGCCAGTAGTATACAGGGGGGCTACGAGCAGTACTTC
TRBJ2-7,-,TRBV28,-,CASSFGVDRVYEQYF,TGTGCCAGCAGTTTCGGGGTGGACAGAGTCTACGAGCAGTACTTC
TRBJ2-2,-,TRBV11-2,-,CASSFSFRDTYTGELFF,TGTGCCAGCAGCTTCAGCTTCCGGGACACCTACACCGGGGAGCTGTTTTTT
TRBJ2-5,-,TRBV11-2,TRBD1,CASSPRQGMYQETQYF,TGTGCCAGCAGCCCTCGACAGGGAATGTACCAAGAGACCCAGTACTTC
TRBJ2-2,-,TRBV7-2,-,CASSPPAGGYTGELFF,TGTGCCAGCAGCCCCCCGGCCGGAGGGTACACCGGGGAGCTGTTTTTT
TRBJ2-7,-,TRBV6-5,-,CASSSRTEPSYEQYF,TGTGCCAGCAGTTCCCGGACAGAACCCTCCTACGAGCAGTACTTC
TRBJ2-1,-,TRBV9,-,CASSQGWTEGNEQFF,TGTGCCAGCAGTCAGGGGTGGACAGAGGGCAATGAGCAGTTCTTC
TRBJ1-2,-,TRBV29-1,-,CSVRAGGDYGYTF,TGCAGCGTTAGGGCGGGGGGCGACTATGGCTACACCTTC
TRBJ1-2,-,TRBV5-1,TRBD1,CASSTGTANYGYTF,TGCGCCAGCAGCACCGGGACAGCCAACTATGGCTACACCTTC
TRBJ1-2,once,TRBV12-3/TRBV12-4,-,CASSDFYGYTF,TGTGCCAGCAGTGACTTCTATGGCTACACCTTC
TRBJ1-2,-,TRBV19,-,CASSISGAYGYTF,TGTGCCAGTAGTATCAGCGGAGCTTATGGCTACACCTTC
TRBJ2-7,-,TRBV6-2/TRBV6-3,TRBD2,CASSPPWASGLTEQYF,TGTGCCAGCAGTCCACCCTGGGCTAGCGGACTAACCGAGCAGTACTTC
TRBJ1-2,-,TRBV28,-,CASSSPRLSNYGYTF,TGTGCCAGCAGCTCTCCCCGGTTGTCCAACTATGGCTACACCTTC
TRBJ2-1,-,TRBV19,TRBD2,CASSLTSGGAPNEQFF,TGTGCCAGTAGTTTGACTAGCGGGGGGGCCCCAAATGAGCAGTTCTTC
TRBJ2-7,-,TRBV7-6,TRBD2,CASSLAPGTSLGVYEQYF,TGTGCCAGCAGCTTAGCTCCCGGGACTAGCTTAGGGGTTTACGAGCAGTACTTC
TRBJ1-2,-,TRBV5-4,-,CASSLELGTNYGYTF,TGTGCCAGCAGCTTGGAGCTAGGCACTAACTATGGCTACACCTTC
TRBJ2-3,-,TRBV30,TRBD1,CAWSANRGTDTQYF,TGTGCCTGGAGTGCAAACAGGGGAACAGATACGCAGTATTTT
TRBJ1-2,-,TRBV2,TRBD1,CASTLTGPNYGYTF,TGTGCCAGCACGCTGACAGGGCCCAACTATGGCTACACCTTC
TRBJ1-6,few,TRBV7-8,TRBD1,CASSLGETGGYNSPLHF,TGTGCCAGCAGCTTAGGGGAGACAGGGGGATATAATTCACCCCTCCACTTT
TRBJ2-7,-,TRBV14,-,CASSQQGSYEQYF,TGTGCCAGCAGCCAACAGGGCTCCTACGAGCAGTACTTC
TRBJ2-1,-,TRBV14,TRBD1,CASSQREWQGELF,TGTGCCAGCAGCCAACGAGAATGGCAGGGGGAGCTCTTC
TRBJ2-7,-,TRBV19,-,CASSVRSRSSYEQYF,TGTGCCAGTAGTGTGCGGAGTAGAAGCTCCTACGAGCAGTACTTC
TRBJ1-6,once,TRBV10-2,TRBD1,CASSEIPGTGYSPLHF,TGCGCCAGCAGTGAGATCCCCGGGACAGGTTATTCACCCCTCCACTTT